The 18 T cell receptor beta chains below were found in one sample sequenced in a study of T cell responses to AZD1222 COVID-19 vaccine. Sequenced by immunoSEQ multiplex PCR; TCRdb stores in-frame clones only, minus some. The table includes 150,000 to 200,000 clones, 90% detected once. Here the sequenced sample was peripheral blood, taken 28 days after the second AZD1222 dose. These receptors came from an adult who received the AZD1222 COVID-19 vaccine.

This chain joins TRBV19 and TRBJ2-1; 9 bases are a match to TRBD2. Germline assignment: CDR1 LNHDA and CDR2 SQIVND (reference sequence). V lost 3 bases, J lost 6 bases, and 3 bases stayed unmatched. This CDR3 has 14 residues. The CDR3: CASSIGRGGNEQFF. In DNA form, the CDR3 reads TGTGCCAGTAGTATCGGGCGGGGGGGCAATGAGCAGTTCTTC.

The J gene is TRBJ1-2, the V gene TRBV7-9; D may be TRBD1 (5 bases). V shed 5 bases and J shed 3 bases, with 10 bases lying between them. The CDR3 has 13 amino acids. Germline loops: CDR1 SEHNR, CDR2 FQNEAQ (reference sequence). Here the CDR3 reads CASSGGEDYGYTF. The DNA for the CDR3 is TGTGCCAGCAGCGGAGGGGAAGACTATGGCTACACCTTC. The full variable domain, completed using reference TRBV7-9 and TRBJ1-2, is DTGVSQNPRHKITKRGQNVTFRCDPISEHNRLYWYRQTLGQGPEFLTYFQNEAQLEKSRLLSDRFSAERPKGSFSTLEIQRTEQGDSAMYLCASSGGEDYGYTFGSGTRLTVV.

The rearrangement joins TRBV10-3 to TRBJ2-3, with D possibly TRBD2 on 5 matching bases. V lost 3 bases and J lost 4, with 8 bases in between. Germline CDR1 and CDR2: ENHRY and SYGVKD. The CDR3 is 13 amino acids. The CDR3 loop reads CAISDRGSDTQYF. In DNA form, the CDR3 reads TGTGCCATCAGTGATCGGGGATCAGATACGCAGTATTTT.

J is TRBJ1-2 and V is TRBV5-1; weak D call: TRBD1 (6 bases). The V gene lost 0 bases and the J gene lost 5 bases, with 17 bases spanning the gap. In germline, CDR1 is SGHRS, CDR2 YFSETQ. This CDR3 is 16 amino acids long. The CDR3 is CASSLEGRGGGYGYTF. CDR3 nucleotide sequence: TGCGCCAGCAGCTTGGAGGGCAGGGGAGGAGGTTATGGCTACACCTTC.

The CDR3 here is CATSGQLAGLNEQFF. The DNA of the CDR3 is TGTGCCACCAGTGGGCAACTAGCGGGACTCAATGAGCAGTTCTTC. The rearrangement uses TRBV24-1 and TRBJ2-1; TRBD2 matches at 10 bases. The CDR3 is made up of 15 amino acids. J was trimmed by 6 bases and V by 5 bases; bases with no gene match: 6. Germline V lookup: CDR1 KGHDR, CDR2 SFDVKD.

This sequence joins TRBV10-3 and TRBJ1-2, with 7 bases matching TRBD1. J lost 5 bases, V lost 0 bases, and 12 bases had no gene match. The CDR3 has 17 amino acids. Germline V gene lookup returns CDR1 ENHRY and CDR2 SYGVKD. The chain's CDR3 is CAISESFRGGGDYGYTF. CDR3 bases: TGTGCCATCAGTGAGTCTTTCAGGGGGGGTGGCGATTATGGCTACACCTTC.

The rearrangement links TRBV30 to TRBJ1-6; tentative D call: TRBD1 (6 bases). The length of the CDR3 is 12 residues. V was trimmed by 4 bases and J by 9 bases, leaving 10 bases between them. The germline V gene has CDR1 GTSNPN and CDR2 SVGIG (reference sequence). In nucleotides, the CDR3 is TGTGCCTGGACAGGGGAGGCTTCACCCCTCCACTTT. It translates to CAWTGEASPLHF.

The chain employs TRBV29-1 and TRBJ2-5; D not certain. Germline CDR1 is SQVTM and CDR2 is ANQGSEA. The CDR3 totals 13 residues. V was clipped by 3 bases and J by 0 bases, with 8 bases between them. CDR3 DNA: TGCAGCGTTGAGGGTCTAAACCAAGAGACCCAGTACTTC. It codes for CSVEGLNQETQYF. The whole variable domain, filled in from reference TRBV29-1 and TRBJ2-5, reads SAVISQKPSRDICQRGTSLTIQCQVDSQVTMMFWYRQQPGQSLTLIATANQGSEATYESGFVIDKFPISRPNLTFSTLTVSNMSPEDSSIYLCSVEGLNQETQYFGPGTRLLVL.

The chain is built from TRBV7-2 and TRBJ2-7; either TRBD1 or TRBD2 may fit D (6 bases each). This CDR3 is 14 amino acids long. The ends were cut back, 0 bases at V and 7 bases at J, with 13 bases in the middle. Germline assignment: CDR1 SGHTA and CDR2 FQGNSA. This CDR3 reads CASSLASTGREQYF. The CDR3 nucleotides are TGTGCCAGCAGCTTAGCTAGCACAGGGAGGGAGCAGTACTTC.

This chain joins TRBV9 and TRBJ2-2; TRBD2 aligns across 8 bases. From germline, CDR1 is SGDLS and CDR2 YYNGEE. There are 18 residues in the CDR3. The junction had 16 bases not matched to a gene; V was cut back by 5 bases and J by 4 bases. CDR3 protein: CASRAGKVAGGLTGELFF. CDR3 DNA sequence: TGTGCCAGCAGGGCTGGCAAGGTGGCGGGGGGCCTCACCGGGGAGCTGTTTTTT.

The V call is TRBV14, the J call TRBJ2-7; 7 bases match TRBD1. This CDR3 contains 15 residues. V lost 1 base, J lost 2 bases, and 5 bases stayed unmatched. Germline V gene sequence: CDR1 SGHDN, CDR2 FVKESK. CDR3 bases: TGTGCCAGCAGCCAAGTAAACAGGGGAACCTACGAGCAGTACTTC. Its protein product is CASSQVNRGTYEQYF.

The V call is TRBV2, the J call TRBJ2-7; 9 bases are a match to TRBD1. Germline CDR1 and CDR2: SNHLY and FYNNEI. This CDR3 comprises 15 residues. J lost 11 bases, V lost 1 base, and 12 bases had no gene match. CDR3 nucleotide sequence: TGTGCCAGCAGTGAAGATGGGACAGGGCCTCATAGGGAGTACTTC. It translates to CASSEDGTGPHREYF.

The chain couples TRBV9 to TRBJ1-2; D perhaps matches TRBD1 (6 bases). Looked up from germline, CDR1 is SGDLS and CDR2 is YYNGEE. The CDR3 has 15 amino acids. Trimming cost V 0 bases and J 4 bases, with 13 bases left between them. The CDR3 DNA reads as TGTGCCAGCAGCGTAGGGGGGGACACTTCCTATGGCTACACCTTC. It translates to CASSVGGDTSYGYTF.

This chain uses TRBV10-3 with TRBJ1-2; D is unclear. Germline V lookup: CDR1 ENHRY, CDR2 SYGVKD. Between the trimmed V and J ends, which lost 0 bases and 5 bases, there was a span of 7 bases. This CDR3 is 13 amino acids long. The CDR3 DNA reads TGTGCCATCAGTGAGTCGGATCGGTATGGCTACACCTTC. Its protein product is CAISESDRYGYTF.

This chain connects TRBV6-2 or TRBV6-3 to TRBJ2-7; 13 bases are a match to TRBD2. The ends lost 2 bases at V and 1 base at J; junction bases unmatched: 5. In germline, CDR1 is MNHEY, CDR2 SVGEGT. This CDR3 comprises 17 residues. DNA of the CDR3: TGTGCCAGCAGTTACGGGCGACTAGCGGGAGGATCCTACGAGCAGTACTTC. It yields the protein CASSYGRLAGGSYEQYF.

This chain links TRBV28 with TRBJ2-7, with 7 bases fitting TRBD1. Losses at the gene ends were 5 bases for V and 1 base for J; bases not matched to a gene: 14. The germline CDR1 and CDR2 sequences are MDHEN and SYDVKM. This CDR3 spans 17 amino acids. The CDR3 coding sequence is TGTGCCAGCAGTCCACCCAGTTCCGGGACAGTATCCTACGAGCAGTACTTC. This gives the protein CASSPPSSGTVSYEQYF.

V is TRBV10-3 and J is TRBJ2-7; 7 nucleotides agree with TRBD2. Trimming at V came to 4 bases and at J to 0 bases, leaving 6 bases not matched to a gene. The CDR3 extends over 15 amino acids. Germline assignment: CDR1 ENHRY and CDR2 SYGVKD. The CDR3, as DNA: TGTGCCATCAGTGTCGGTCGGGAGGTCTCCTACGAGCAGTACTTC. As protein: CAISVGREVSYEQYF.

The chain combines TRBV6-5 with TRBJ1-4; 9 positions agree with TRBD1. The CDR3 is 15 residues long. From germline, CDR1 is MNHEY and CDR2 SVGAGI. J gave up 7 bases and V 2 bases, and 5 bases lay outside the gene matches. In DNA, the CDR3 is TGTGCCAGCAGTTACGCGGGACAGGGAAGTGAAAAACTGTTTTTT. Translating it yields CASSYAGQGSEKLFF.